This TCR beta chain appears in the sequencing data of a study of blood T cell repertoires in COVID-19. In the original analysis: Reference gene primer amplification gave estimated nucleated cell counts. Sequencing used immunoSEQ multiplex PCR; TCRdb keeps in-frame clones, though not all of them. The V and J calls and clone size were taken over from that table, and D and trimming were inferred from the DNA. Of some 200,000 clones listed, around 87% are singletons. Germline V gives CDR1 MGHRA, CDR2 YSYEKL. The J segment lost 8 bases and the V segment lost 3 bases, leaving 11 bases of the junction unmatched. This CDR3 has 18 amino acids.

This TCR was sampled from a young woman who had recovered from COVID-19. Specimen: peripheral blood. The chain uses TRBV4-1 and TRBJ2-1; the match to TRBD2 covers 15 bases. The CDR3 here is CASSQADMGLAGGHEQFF. As DNA, the CDR3 is TGCGCCAGCAGCCAGGCAGACATGGGACTAGCGGGAGGTCATGAGCAGTTCTTC.